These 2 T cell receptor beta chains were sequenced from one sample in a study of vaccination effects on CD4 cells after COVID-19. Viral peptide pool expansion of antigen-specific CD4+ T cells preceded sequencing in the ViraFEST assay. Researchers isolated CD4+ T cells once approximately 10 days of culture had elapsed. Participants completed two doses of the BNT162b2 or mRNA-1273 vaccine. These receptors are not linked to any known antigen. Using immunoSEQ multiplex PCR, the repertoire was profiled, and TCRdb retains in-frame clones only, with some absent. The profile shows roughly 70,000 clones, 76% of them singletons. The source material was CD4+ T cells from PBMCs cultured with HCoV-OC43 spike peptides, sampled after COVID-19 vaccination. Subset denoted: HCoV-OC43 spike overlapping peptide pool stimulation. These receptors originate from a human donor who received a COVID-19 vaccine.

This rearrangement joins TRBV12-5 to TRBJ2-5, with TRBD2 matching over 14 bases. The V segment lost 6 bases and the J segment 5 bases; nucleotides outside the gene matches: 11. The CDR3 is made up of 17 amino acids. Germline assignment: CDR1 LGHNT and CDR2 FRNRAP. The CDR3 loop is CASGRTSGGSPIETQYF. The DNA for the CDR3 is TGTGCTAGTGGCCGGACTAGCGGGGGGTCGCCCATTGAGACCCAGTACTTC. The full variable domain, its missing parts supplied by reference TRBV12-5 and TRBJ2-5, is DARVTQTPRHKVTEMGQEVTMRCQPILGHNTVFWYRQTMMQGLELLAYFRNRAPLDDSGMPKDRFSAEMPDATLATLKIQPSEPRDSAVYFCASGRTSGGSPIETQYFGPGTRLLVL.

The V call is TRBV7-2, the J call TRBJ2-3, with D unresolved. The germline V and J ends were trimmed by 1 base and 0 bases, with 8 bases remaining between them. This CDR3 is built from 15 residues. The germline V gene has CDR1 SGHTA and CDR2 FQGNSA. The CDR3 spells CASSLGGISTDTQYF. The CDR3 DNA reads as TGTGCCAGCAGCTTAGGCGGAATTAGCACAGATACGCAGTATTTT. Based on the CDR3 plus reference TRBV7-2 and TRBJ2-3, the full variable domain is GAGVSQSPSNKVTEKGKDVELRCDPISGHTALYWYRQSLGQGLEFLIYFQGNSAPDKSGLPSDRFSAERTGGSVSTLTIQRTQQEDSAVYLCASSLGGISTDTQYFGPGTRLTVL.